This T cell receptor (beta chain) was identified during a study of blood T cell repertoires in COVID-19. Study information: The samples span acute and convalescent COVID-19 from the United States, Italy and Spain.

Germline loops: CDR1 SGHTA, CDR2 FQGTGA. V was trimmed by 2 bases and J by 5 bases, leaving 10 bases between them. The CDR3 sequence is 14 residues long. Seattle cases were enrolled at active infection and followed longitudinally. In the original analysis: The assay estimated nucleated cells by amplifying reference gene primers. Assay: immunoSEQ multiplex PCR; the TCRdb copy retains only in-frame clones and omits some. V and J calls and clone size are given by that table; D and trimming were obtained from the DNA. The sample contains about 160,000 clones, approximately 85% of which appear only once. This chain links TRBV7-3 with TRBJ2-1, with D perhaps TRBD1 (6 bases). Input material: peripheral blood. The receptor was isolated from an elderly man with COVID-19, enrolled during active disease. The CDR3 DNA reads TGTGCCAGCAGCTTACCGACAGGTGACAATGAGCAGTTCTTC. This encodes CASSLPTGDNEQFF.